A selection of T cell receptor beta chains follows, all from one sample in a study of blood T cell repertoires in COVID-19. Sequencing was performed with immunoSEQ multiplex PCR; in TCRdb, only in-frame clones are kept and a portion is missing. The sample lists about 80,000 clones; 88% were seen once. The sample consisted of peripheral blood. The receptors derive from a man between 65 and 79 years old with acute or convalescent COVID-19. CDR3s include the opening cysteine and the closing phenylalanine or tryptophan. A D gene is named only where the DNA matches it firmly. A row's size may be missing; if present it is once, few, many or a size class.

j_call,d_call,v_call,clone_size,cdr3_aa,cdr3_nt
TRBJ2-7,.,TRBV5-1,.,CASSLSPGRSEQYF,TGCGCCAGCAGCTTGTCTCCAGGGAGGTCCGAGCAGTACTTC
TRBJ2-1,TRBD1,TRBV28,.,CASQVPGQGGLNEQFF,TGTGCCAGCCAAGTCCCGGGACAGGGGGGGCTTAATGAGCAGTTCTTC
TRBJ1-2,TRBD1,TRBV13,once,CASSLVFGTGEFNYGYTF,TGTGCCAGCAGCTTAGTATTTGGGACAGGGGAATTTAACTATGGCTACACCTTC
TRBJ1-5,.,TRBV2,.,CASSLTLFSNQPQHF,TGTGCCAGCAGCTTGACACTCTTTAGCAATCAGCCCCAGCATTTT
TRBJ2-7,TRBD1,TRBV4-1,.,CASSSPGTGDHEQYF,TGCGCCAGCAGCTCACCCGGGACAGGGGACCACGAGCAGTACTTC
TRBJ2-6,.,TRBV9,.,CASSVGNQVRSGANVLTF,TGTGCCAGCAGCGTAGGAAATCAGGTCCGCTCTGGGGCCAACGTCCTGACTTTC
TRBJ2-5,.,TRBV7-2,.,CASSLNGQQETQYF,TGTGCCAGCAGCTTGAACGGACAGCAAGAGACCCAGTACTTC
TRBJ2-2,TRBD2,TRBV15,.,CATSGTSGYTGELFF,TGTGCCACCTCCGGGACTAGCGGTTACACCGGGGAGCTGTTTTTT
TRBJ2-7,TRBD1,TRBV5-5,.,CASSLVGQGAYEQYF,TGTGCCAGCAGCTTGGTGGGACAGGGGGCCTACGAGCAGTACTTC
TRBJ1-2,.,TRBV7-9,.,CASSFGRGADGYTF,TGTGCCAGCAGCTTCGGTCGGGGGGCTGATGGCTACACCTTC
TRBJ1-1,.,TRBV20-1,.,CSAKRGTEAFF,TGCAGTGCTAAAAGGGGCACTGAAGCTTTCTTT
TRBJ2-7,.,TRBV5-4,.,CASSLVQGEQYF,TGTGCCAGCAGCTTGGTCCAGGGCGAGCAGTACTTC
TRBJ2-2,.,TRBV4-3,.,CASSQDGVSRVSGELFF,TGCGCCAGCAGCCAAGATGGTGTTAGCAGGGTTAGCGGGGAGCTGTTTTTT
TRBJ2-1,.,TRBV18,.,CASSPLSDKSVGQFF,TGTGCCAGCTCACCACTGTCAGACAAATCGGTGGGGCAGTTCTTC
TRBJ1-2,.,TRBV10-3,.,CAISEEARGNYGYTF,TGTGCCATCAGTGAAGAGGCCAGGGGTAACTATGGCTACACCTTC
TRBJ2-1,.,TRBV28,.,CASMLRYNEQFF,TGTGCCAGCATGTTGCGTTACAATGAGCAGTTCTTC
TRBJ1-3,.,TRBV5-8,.,CASSWSRVVYRNTIYF,TGTGCCAGCAGCTGGAGCCGGGTAGTATATCGAAACACCATATATTTT
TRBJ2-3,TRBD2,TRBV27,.,CASKEDSGSSTTDTQYF,TGTGCCAGCAAGGAGGATAGCGGGAGTTCGACCACAGATACGCAGTATTTT
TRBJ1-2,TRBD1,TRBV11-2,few,CASSLGRDSNFYGYTF,TGTGCCAGCAGCTTAGGGCGGGACAGTAATTTCTATGGCTACACCTTC
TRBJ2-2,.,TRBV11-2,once,CASSLDLTRGNTGELFF,TGTGCCAGCAGCTTAGATCTCACCAGGGGCAACACCGGGGAGCTGTTTTTT
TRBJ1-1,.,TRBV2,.,CASSEGPLPAFF,TGTGCCAGCAGTGAGGGCCCCCTCCCAGCTTTCTTT
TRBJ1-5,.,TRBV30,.,CAWRISGAGVNQPQHF,TGTGCCTGGAGAATCAGCGGGGCAGGGGTCAATCAGCCCCAGCATTTT
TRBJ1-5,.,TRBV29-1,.,CSVGGTQDQPQHF,TGCAGCGTTGGCGGGACGCAGGATCAGCCCCAGCATTTT
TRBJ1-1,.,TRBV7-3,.,CASSTQGGNTEAFF,TGTGCCAGCAGCACACAGGGTGGGAACACTGAAGCTTTCTTT
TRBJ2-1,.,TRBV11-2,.,CASSLVGASYNEQFF,TGTGCCAGCAGCTTAGTGGGGGCCTCCTACAATGAGCAGTTCTTC
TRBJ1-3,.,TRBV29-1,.,CSVENSGNTIYF,TGCAGCGTCGAGAACTCTGGAAACACCATATATTTT
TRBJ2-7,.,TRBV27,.,CASKLDGFSYEQYF,TGTGCCAGCAAACTAGACGGGTTCTCCTACGAGCAGTACTTC
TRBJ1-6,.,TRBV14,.,CASSFNNSPLHF,TGTGCCAGCAGCTTCAATAATTCACCCCTCCACTTT
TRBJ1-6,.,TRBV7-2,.,CASSLGLRGGADSPLHF,TGTGCCAGCAGCTTAGGTCTTAGGGGGGGCGCCGATTCACCCCTCCACTTT
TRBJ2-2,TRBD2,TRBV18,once,CASSPPGLAGGTGELFF,TGTGCCAGCTCACCACCGGGACTAGCGGGAGGAACCGGGGAGCTGTTTTTT
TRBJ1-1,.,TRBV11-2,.,CASRRLGHTNTEAFF,TGTGCCAGCAGGAGACTCGGACACACGAACACTGAAGCTTTCTTT
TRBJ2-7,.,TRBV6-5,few,CASSYSSSSYEQYF,TGTGCCAGCAGTTACAGCTCTTCCTCCTACGAGCAGTACTTC
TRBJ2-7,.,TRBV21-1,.,CASSRQGANSYEQYF,TGTGCCAGCAGCCGACAGGGGGCTAATTCCTACGAGCAGTACTTC
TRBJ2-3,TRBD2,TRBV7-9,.,CASSYTSGGTDTQYF,TGTGCCAGCAGCTACACTAGCGGGGGTACAGATACGCAGTATTTT
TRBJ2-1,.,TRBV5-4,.,CASSGELNEQFF,TGTGCCAGCAGCGGGGAGCTCAATGAGCAGTTCTTC
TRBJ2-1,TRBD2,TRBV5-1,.,CASSPGGAANEQFF,TGCGCCAGCAGCCCCGGGGGGGCGGCTAATGAGCAGTTCTTC
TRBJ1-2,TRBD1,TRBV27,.,CASSRDRRTSGGYTF,TGTGCCAGCAGTAGGGACAGGAGGACGAGTGGCGGCTACACCTTC
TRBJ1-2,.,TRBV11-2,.,CASSFTENYGYTF,TGTGCCAGCAGCTTTACAGAGAACTATGGCTACACCTTC
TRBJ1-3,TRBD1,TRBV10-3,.,CAISGPGQQFGNTIYF,TGTGCCATCAGTGGTCCGGGACAGCAATTCGGGAACACCATATATTTT
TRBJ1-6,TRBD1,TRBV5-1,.,CASSMGQGAQSPLHF,TGCGCCAGCAGCATGGGACAGGGGGCGCAGTCACCCCTCCACTTT
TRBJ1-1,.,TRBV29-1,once,CSVVGGVYGMNTEAFF,TGCAGCGTTGTAGGAGGAGTGTACGGGATGAACACTGAAGCTTTCTTT
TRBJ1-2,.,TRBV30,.,CAFRQTGGYTF,TGTGCCTTTCGACAGACGGGCGGCTACACCTTC